Presented here are 27 T cell receptor beta chains from one specimen sequenced in a study of T cell changes during pregnancy in multiple sclerosis. The data were produced by immunoSEQ multiplex PCR, yet TCRdb's version contains in-frame clones alone and is incomplete. The data contain around 34,000 clones, 90% of them singletons. Sequences were derived from CD8+ T cells from peripheral blood mononuclear cells, sampled in the first trimester of pregnancy. These receptor sequences come from a female donor with multiple sclerosis, enrolled in a pregnancy study.

This rearrangement joins TRBV5-4 to TRBJ2-5, with a weak D call TRBD1 (5 bases). V lost 0 bases and J 3 bases, leaving 15 bases between the germline ends. There are 16 residues in the CDR3. Germline lookup yields CDR1 SGHNT and CDR2 YYREEE (reference sequence). The CDR3 reads CASSLVGDRLEETQYF. The CDR3 DNA reads as TGTGCCAGCAGCTTGGTAGGTGACAGATTAGAAGAGACCCAGTACTTC.

Written as DNA, the CDR3 is TGTGCCAGCAGTACCCCCTCGGGAGACCACGAGCAGTACTTC. Translated, it gives CASSTPSGDHEQYF. The chain couples TRBV28 to TRBJ2-7, with D possibly matching TRBD2 (6 bases). This CDR3 spans 14 amino acids. CDR1 and CDR2 from the germline V gene are MDHEN and SYDVKM. Trimming pared 5 bases from V and 5 bases from J, leaving 16 bases between.

V and J are TRBV7-9 and TRBJ2-1; 7 bases are shared with TRBD2. This CDR3 has 14 amino acids. Germline CDR1 SEHNR, CDR2 FQNEAQ (reference sequence). V shed 8 bases, J shed 0 bases, and the junction held 4 bases outside the gene matches. CDR3 loop: CASRGGSSYNEQFF. The CDR3 DNA is TGTGCCAGCCGAGGCGGGAGCTCCTACAATGAGCAGTTCTTC. The entire variable domain, with the rest obtained from reference TRBV7-9 and TRBJ2-1, is as follows: DTGVSQNPRHKITKRGQNVTFRCDPISEHNRLYWYRQTLGQGPEFLTYFQNEAQLEKSRLLSDRFSAERPKGSFSTLEIQRTEQGDSAMYLCASRGGSSYNEQFFGPGTRLTVL.

In DNA, the CDR3 is TGTGCCAGCACCTACCTCCCGGGGACTGTCGGGGAGCTGTTTTTT. It encodes CASTYLPGTVGELFF. The rearrangement links TRBV27 to TRBJ2-2; D is perhaps TRBD2 (6 bases). This CDR3 is built from 15 residues. The germline gives CDR1 MNHEY, CDR2 SMNVEV (reference sequence). V dropped 7 bases and J dropped 7 bases, with 19 bases sitting between them.

V is TRBV6-1 and J is TRBJ2-7; 8 positions agree with TRBD1. The CDR3 consists of 16 residues. CDR1 and CDR2 (germline): MNHNS, SASEGT. V dropped 1 base and J dropped 4; count of bases not matched to a gene: 9. This chain's CDR3 is CASSEGMSGGNYEQYF. The CDR3 DNA sequence: TGTGCCAGCAGTGAAGGGATGTCAGGGGGCAATTACGAGCAGTACTTC.

This sequence joins TRBV7-2 and TRBJ2-1; 9 bases fit TRBD1. V was pared by 5 bases and J by 7 bases, with 9 bases of the junction left unmatched. Germline V CDR1 and CDR2: SGHTA, FQGNSA. The CDR3 runs to 15 residues. The CDR3 loop is CASSTIPTGGNEQFF. CDR3 coding DNA: TGTGCCAGCAGCACAATACCGACAGGGGGGAATGAGCAGTTCTTC.

The chain uses TRBV28 and TRBJ2-1; 13 bases line up with TRBD2. The V and J ends lost 3 bases and 12 bases, in that order; junction bases with no gene match: 20. The CDR3 has 19 residues. CDR1 is MDHEN, CDR2 SYDVKM, per germline. The CDR3 DNA follows: TGTGCCAGCAGTTTCAGGACTAGCGGGAGAATCGAATTCCTAATGAGGCAGTTCTTC. This translates into CASSFRTSGRIEFLMRQFF.

This chain connects TRBV14 to TRBJ2-7, with TRBD1 identical over 10 bases. Germline V CDR1 and CDR2: SGHDN, FVKESK. V shed 2 bases, J shed 6 bases, and the junction held 7 bases outside the gene matches. The CDR3 covers 15 residues. This CDR3 reads CASSQLGQGEGEQYF. DNA for the CDR3: TGTGCCAGCAGCCAACTTGGACAGGGGGAGGGCGAGCAGTACTTC.

This chain uses TRBV27 with TRBJ1-1; TRBD1 agrees at 11 bases. The length of the CDR3 is 13 residues. Per germline, CDR1 MNHEY and CDR2 SMNVEV (reference sequence). With 2 bases clipped from V and 13 bases from J, the junction kept 6 bases outside the gene matches. The DNA of the CDR3 is TGTGCCAGCAGTTTAGGGGGACAGGGGGTTTTTTTCTTT. Protein: CASSLGGQGVFFF.

The chain joins TRBV6-1 to TRBJ2-1, with TRBD2 matching 9 bases. Germline CDR1 is MNHNS and CDR2 is SASEGT. The junction had 6 bases not matched to a gene; V was cut back by 8 bases and J by 4 bases. This CDR3 has 14 residues. The CDR3 DNA is TGTGCCAGCCGGGGGCTAGCGGGATACAATGAGCAGTTCTTC. Translating it yields CASRGLAGYNEQFF.

The chain links TRBV28 to TRBJ2-7; 7 bases match TRBD1. CDR1 and CDR2 (germline): MDHEN, SYDVKM. The V segment lost 3 bases and the J segment 4 bases; nucleotides outside the gene matches: 0. The length of the CDR3 is 12 residues. CDR3 sequence: CASSLTGYEQYF. The CDR3 DNA is TGTGCCAGCAGTTTGACAGGGTACGAGCAGTACTTC. The full variable domain, with the rest looked up from reference TRBV28 and TRBJ2-7, is DVKVTQSSRYLVKRTGEKVFLECVQDMDHENMFWYRQDPGLGLRLIYFSYDVKMKEKGDIPEGYSVSREKKERFSLILESASTNQTSMYLCASSLTGYEQYFGPGTRLTVT.

This clone was recorded only once. V gene TRBV19 combines with J gene TRBJ1-5; D unresolved. The length of the CDR3 is 14 residues. Deletions cut 2 bases from V and 5 bases from J, with 10 bases between. Germline CDR1 reads LNHDA; CDR2 reads SQIVND (reference sequence). CDR3 region: CASSIKHGDQPQHF. The CDR3 coding sequence is TGTGCCAGTAGTATAAAGCACGGGGATCAGCCCCAGCATTTT. Variable domain in full (rest from reference TRBV19 and TRBJ1-5): DGGITQSPKYLFRKEGQNVTLSCEQNLNHDAMYWYRQDPGQGLRLIYYSQIVNDFQKGDIAEGYSVSREKKESFPLTVTSAQKNPTAFYLCASSIKHGDQPQHFGDGTRLSIL.

The chain is built from TRBV7-3 and TRBJ2-1, with 9 bases matching TRBD1. The J segment lost 2 bases and the V segment lost 5 bases, leaving 4 bases of the junction unmatched. Germline V gene lookup returns CDR1 SGHTA and CDR2 FQGTGA. This CDR3 contains 15 residues. The CDR3, as DNA: TGTGCCAGCAGCCCCTGGGACAGGGCCTACAATGAGCAGTTCTTC. It encodes CASSPWDRAYNEQFF.

The chain recombines TRBV9 with TRBJ2-7, with 8 bases lining up with TRBD1. The V segment lost 3 bases and the J segment 6 bases; nucleotides outside the gene matches: 2. The CDR3 runs 12 residues. CDR1 and CDR2 from the germline V gene are SGDLS and YYNGEE. The CDR3 protein is CASSDTGGEQYF. For the CDR3, the DNA is TGTGCCAGCAGCGATACAGGGGGCGAGCAGTACTTC.

The J gene is TRBJ2-7, the V gene TRBV13, with 9 bases that match TRBD1. Per germline, CDR1 PRHDT and CDR2 FYEKMQ (reference sequence). V was pared by 4 bases and J by 3 bases, with 7 bases of the junction left unmatched. The CDR3 is 15 amino acids. CDR3 residues: CASSSSGTGYYEQYF. CDR3 nucleotides: TGTGCCAGCAGCTCTTCCGGGACAGGGTACTACGAGCAGTACTTC.

The chain carries TRBV4-1 and TRBJ1-1, with 7 bases lining up with TRBD1. The CDR3 contains 16 residues. V was pared by 0 bases and J by 9 bases, with 13 bases of the junction left unmatched. Per germline, CDR1 MGHRA and CDR2 YSYEKL. The CDR3 is CASSQEPIDRETKAFF. CDR3 coding DNA: TGCGCCAGCAGCCAAGAGCCGATTGACAGGGAGACTAAAGCTTTCTTT.

The rearrangement links TRBV9 to TRBJ2-7; TRBD2 agrees at 7 bases. The CDR3 sequence is 15 residues long. The trim removed 0 bases at V and 2 bases at J, leaving 5 bases unmatched. Germline V CDR1 and CDR2: SGDLS, YYNGEE. CDR3 sequence reads: CASSVAGGGAYEQYF. CDR3 in DNA: TGTGCCAGCAGCGTAGCGGGAGGAGGGGCCTACGAGCAGTACTTC.

V usage is TRBV7-9 and J usage is TRBJ2-1; D is uncertain. Looked up from germline, CDR1 is SEHNR and CDR2 is FQNEAQ (reference sequence). The CDR3 runs to 15 residues. The V end was cut by 6 bases, the J end by 0 bases, with 12 bases between. The CDR3 nucleotides read TGTGCCAGCAGTCAAAGCGAAAGCTCCTACAATGAGCAGTTCTTC. Its translation is CASSQSESSYNEQFF.

The chain links TRBV29-1 to TRBJ2-1, with 8 nucleotides matching TRBD1. The CDR3 loop spans 11 amino acids. Germline V gene sequence: CDR1 SQVTM, CDR2 ANQGSEA. The V segment lost 4 bases and the J segment 13 bases; nucleotides outside the gene matches: 6. In DNA, the CDR3 is TGCAGCGTTGTACGCAGGGGGCAACAGTTCTTC. Protein sequence: CSVVRRGQQFF.

This chain joins TRBV30 and TRBJ2-1; 7 nucleotides agree with TRBD2. With 0 bases clipped from V and 5 bases from J, the junction kept 7 bases outside the gene matches. Per the germline V gene, CDR1 is GTSNPN and CDR2 is SVGIG (reference sequence). There are 15 residues in the CDR3. In nucleotides, the CDR3 is TGTGCCTGGAGTGTACCCCGGGAGGAGGACAATGAGCAGTTCTTC. Translation: CAWSVPREEDNEQFF.

The chain carries TRBV9 and TRBJ2-1, with 9 bases lining up with TRBD2. This CDR3 region has 15 residues. CDR1 SGDLS and CDR2 YYNGEE come from the germline V gene. Unmatched junction bases numbered 9, after V lost 4 bases and J lost 7 bases. In nucleotides, the CDR3 is TGTGCCAGCAGCCTGGGTAGCGGGAGTCAGAATGAGCAGTTCTTC. It translates to CASSLGSGSQNEQFF.

This chain uses TRBV27 with TRBJ2-7; 16 bases line up with TRBD2. This CDR3 has 15 amino acids. V lost 5 bases to trimming and J lost 9 bases; unmatched junction nucleotides: 7. Germline V gene data show CDR1 as MNHEY and CDR2 as SMNVEV (reference sequence). The CDR3 nucleotides are TGTGCCAGCAGTCACGGGACTAGCGGGAGGGTTGGGCAGTACTTC. Translation: CASSHGTSGRVGQYF.

This clone was detected only a few times. The chain is built from TRBV21-1 and TRBJ1-3. TRBV21-1 is recorded as a pseudogene. The CDR3 length is 17 residues. CDR3 region: CASSKYFLARKRNTIYF. In DNA, the CDR3 is TGTGCCAGCAGCAAATACTTTTTGGCGAGGAAACGAAACACCATATATTTT.

V gene TRBV5-6 combines with J gene TRBJ2-7; 7 bases match TRBD2. CDR1 and CDR2 (germline): SGHDT, YYEEEE. CDR3 length: 15 amino acids. V lost 0 bases, J lost 5 bases, and 8 bases stayed unmatched. The CDR3 region has the DNA TGTGCCAGCAGCTTGGCCGGGCTAGCGGCCAACGAGCAGTACTTC. Translating gives CASSLAGLAANEQYF.

The gene calls are TRBV6-6 and TRBJ1-4, with a tentative D call TRBD1 (5 bases). The CDR3 is made up of 14 amino acids. Trimming stripped 7 bases from V and 0 bases from J, with 9 bases between. CDR1 is MNHNY and CDR2 is SVGAGI in the germline V gene (reference sequence). The CDR3: CASTETATNEKLFF. The CDR3, as DNA: TGTGCCAGCACCGAGACAGCAACTAATGAAAAACTGTTTTTT.

The rearrangement links TRBV10-2 to TRBJ1-1; 9 nucleotides align to TRBD1. Trimming took 2 bases from V and 10 from J; bases not matched to a gene: 5. Looked up from germline, CDR1 is WSHSY and CDR2 is SAAADI. The CDR3 spans 13 residues. This CDR3 reads CASSEGTGRTAFF. CDR3 coding DNA: TGCGCCAGCAGTGAGGGGACAGGGAGGACAGCTTTCTTT.

This clone was seen just once. V is TRBV29-1 and J is TRBJ2-1; a possible D gene is TRBD1 (6 bases). This CDR3 spans 14 amino acids. Per germline, CDR1 SQVTM and CDR2 ANQGSEA. V lost 7 bases to trimming and J lost 2 bases, with 15 bases between them. The CDR3 DNA sequence: TGCAGCGCTCGACCAGGGGTGACCTACAATGAGCAGTTCTTC. Protein: CSARPGVTYNEQFF.